The next 14 T cell receptor beta chains were all read from a single sample in a study of cytomegalovirus exposure and HLA in healthy donors. The PCR made use of 60 Vbeta and 13 Jbeta primers. The method was immunoSEQ multiplex PCR; TCRdb's version includes in-frame clones alone and lacks a portion of them. Of about 130,000 clones in the sample, approximately 85% are singletons; the top ten hold about 10%. The sample comprised PBMCs. These receptors came from a male donor in good health and CMV-seropositive.

The chain joins TRBV9 to TRBJ2-1, with TRBD2 identical over 9 bases. CDR3 length: 15 amino acids. The V gene end was trimmed by 0 bases and the J gene end by 9 bases; junction bases not matched to a gene: 7. Germline CDR1 reads SGDLS; CDR2 reads YYNGEE. CDR3 sequence reads: CASSVEISGSGEQFF. The CDR3 nucleotides read TGTGCCAGCAGCGTAGAGATTAGCGGGAGCGGTGAGCAGTTCTTC.

The chain carries TRBV6-5 and TRBJ1-2, with 8 bases matching TRBD1. The CDR3 has 13 residues. Germline V CDR1 and CDR2: MNHEY, SVGAGI. J was trimmed by 3 bases and V by 6 bases; bases with no gene match: 3. The CDR3 reads CASSTGGDYGYTF. CDR3 nucleotide sequence: TGTGCCAGCAGCACAGGGGGGGACTATGGCTACACCTTC.

The genes are TRBV19 and TRBJ2-2; weak D call: TRBD1 (5 bases). Germline V lookup: CDR1 LNHDA, CDR2 SQIVND (reference sequence). Between the trimmed V and J ends, which lost 1 base and 4 bases, there was a span of 10 bases. The CDR3 totals 15 residues. CDR3 coding DNA: TGTGCCAGTAGTATAGGGGGCATTGGCACCGGGGAGCTGTTTTTT. This codes for CASSIGGIGTGELFF.

The chain recombines TRBV18 with TRBJ2-1; 8 bases agree with TRBD2. Germline CDR1 KGHSH, CDR2 LQKENI. Trimming removed 5 bases from V and 2 bases from J; junction bases left unmatched: 8. The CDR3 loop spans 16 amino acids. DNA for the CDR3: TGTGCCAGCTCAAGCCCTAGCGGGTTACCCTACAATGAGCAGTTCTTC. Its protein product is CASSSPSGLPYNEQFF. Using reference TRBV18 and TRBJ2-1 for the parts outside the CDR3, the full variable domain is NAGVMQNPRHLVRRRGQEARLRCSPMKGHSHVYWYRQLPEEGLKFMVYLQKENIIDESGMPKERFSAEFPKEGPSILRIQQVVRGDSAAYFCASSSPSGLPYNEQFFGPGTRLTVL.

The chain joins TRBV12-5 to TRBJ2-7, with TRBD1 matching over 9 bases. The V and J ends lost 1 base and 1 base, in that order; junction bases with no gene match: 5. Germline loops: CDR1 LGHNT, CDR2 FRNRAP. This CDR3 is 16 amino acids long. The CDR3 loop reads CASGLARGTGSYEQYF. The CDR3 DNA reads TGTGCTAGTGGTTTGGCACGAGGGACAGGGTCCTACGAGCAGTACTTC.

The V call is TRBV18, the J call TRBJ2-7, with 7 bases identical to TRBD2. With V trimmed by 3 bases and J by 6 bases, 11 bases remained unmatched. The germline V gene encodes CDR1 KGHSH and CDR2 LQKENI. CDR3 length: 15 residues. The CDR3 loop is CASSPPATSFGEQYF. CDR3 coding DNA: TGTGCCAGCTCACCTCCGGCGACTAGCTTCGGCGAGCAGTACTTC. Full variable domain (remainder filled in from reference TRBV18 and TRBJ2-7): NAGVMQNPRHLVRRRGQEARLRCSPMKGHSHVYWYRQLPEEGLKFMVYLQKENIIDESGMPKERFSAEFPKEGPSILRIQQVVRGDSAAYFCASSPPATSFGEQYFGPGTRLTVT.

The chain recombines TRBV7-2 with TRBJ2-7, with 7 bases matching TRBD1. The J segment lost 1 base and the V segment lost 6 bases, leaving 6 bases of the junction unmatched. Germline CDR1 reads SGHTA; CDR2 reads FQGNSA. The CDR3 is made up of 14 amino acids. CDR3 coding DNA: TGTGCCAGCAGTTCCGGGACAGCTTCCTACGAGCAGTACTTC. Encoded protein: CASSSGTASYEQYF.

CDR3 protein: CASSLGTGEQPQHF. Written as DNA, the CDR3 is TGTGCCAGCAGCTTAGGGACAGGAGAACAGCCCCAGCATTTT. This chain connects TRBV7-8 to TRBJ1-5, with 7 bases aligning to TRBD1. Trimming took 1 base from V and 7 from J; bases not matched to a gene: 4. The CDR3 totals 14 residues. Germline V gives CDR1 SGHVS, CDR2 FQNEAQ.

The chain employs TRBV30 and TRBJ1-2; 11 bases are shared with TRBD1. This CDR3 is 14 amino acids long. Germline V gene sequence: CDR1 GTSNPN, CDR2 SVGIG (reference sequence). The CDR3 DNA reads as TGTGCGATGGGACAGGGGGGGACTAACTATGGCTACACCTTC. Protein product: CAMGQGGTNYGYTF.

V usage is TRBV9 and J usage is TRBJ2-5; a weak D match, TRBD2 (5 bases). CDR1 and CDR2 (germline): SGDLS, YYNGEE. There are 14 residues in the CDR3. Trimming pared 3 bases from V and 1 base from J, leaving 10 bases between. The CDR3 DNA reads as TGTGCCAGCAGCGGTAGGGCGGGCCAAGAGACCCAGTACTTC. Amino acids: CASSGRAGQETQYF. The whole variable domain, remainder taken from reference TRBV9 and TRBJ2-5, is DSGVTQTPKHLITATGQRVTLRCSPRSGDLSVYWYQQSLDQGLQFLIQYYNGEERAKGNILERFSAQQFPDLHSELNLSSLELGDSALYFCASSGRAGQETQYFGPGTRLLVL.

This chain connects TRBV7-6 to TRBJ2-2, with D possibly TRBD1 on 5 matching bases. V was clipped by 6 bases and J by 3 bases, with 8 bases between them. Looked up from germline, CDR1 is SGHVS and CDR2 is FNYEAQ. The CDR3 runs 13 residues. The CDR3 is CASRQQDTGELFF. CDR3 DNA: TGTGCCAGCAGACAACAGGACACCGGGGAGCTGTTTTTT.

As concerns this clone: An end of the junction differs from the germline gene, which may be a read error. CDR3 sequence: CASSTLAGGPNF. The CDR3 DNA sequence: TGTGCCAGCAGCACTCTAGCGGGAGGGCCCAACTTC. The J gene is TRBJ2-4, the V gene TRBV5-6; 12 bases agree with TRBD2. Per the germline V gene, CDR1 is SGHDT and CDR2 is YYEEEE. CDR3 length: 12 amino acids.

This clone occurred a few times. The chain combines TRBV11-2 with TRBJ1-1, with 7 bases lining up with TRBD1. Germline V gene lookup returns CDR1 SGHAT and CDR2 FQNNGV. V shed 5 bases and J 6 bases; nucleotides not matched to a gene: 6. CDR3 length equals 13 residues. The CDR3 region has the DNA TGTGCCAGCAGCCAAACAGGGGCTGCTGAAGCTTTCTTT. It is translated as CASSQTGAAEAFF.

V and J are TRBV6-5 and TRBJ2-7; 7 nucleotides line up with TRBD1. Germline V gene data show CDR1 as MNHEY and CDR2 as SVGAGI. Trimming removed 7 bases from V and 0 bases from J; junction bases left unmatched: 9. The CDR3 loop spans 15 amino acids. CDR3 sequence: CASTLGDSLSYEQYF. The DNA of the CDR3 is TGTGCCAGCACTTTGGGGGACAGCCTCTCCTACGAGCAGTACTTC.